A selection of T cell receptor beta chains follows, all from one sample in a study of shared clonotypes between healthy human individuals. TCRdb keeps only in-frame clones here, not all; method: immunoSEQ multiplex PCR. This sample yields around 2,000,000 clones, of which over 85% are seen a single time; 0.85% to 1.2% belongs to the top ten. Sequences were obtained from naive CD8+ T cells sorted from blood. These receptors were collected from a man between 18 and 35 years old in good health. Each CDR3 is given with its conserved first and last residue. The order of the fields is CDR3 length, J gene, D gene, V gene, CDR3 protein, CDR3 DNA. The D gene is left open where the match is weak.

len: 16
j_gene: TRBJ2-3
d_gene: -
v_gene: TRBV11-2
CDR3aa: CASSLIAPGAADTQYF
CDR3nt: TGTGCCAGCAGCTTAATCGCGCCGGGGGCAGCAGATACGCAGTATTTT

len: 14
j_gene: TRBJ2-6
d_gene: -
v_gene: TRBV27
CDR3aa: CASSPGGGANVLTF
CDR3nt: TGTGCCAGCAGCCCGGGCGGGGGGGCCAACGTCCTGACTTTC

len: 14
j_gene: TRBJ2-1
d_gene: TRBD1
v_gene: TRBV5-1
CDR3aa: CASSVGQGINEQFF
CDR3nt: TGCGCCAGCAGCGTGGGACAGGGAATCAATGAGCAGTTCTTC

len: 15
j_gene: TRBJ1-1
d_gene: -
v_gene: TRBV4-3
CDR3aa: CASSQDPGMNTEAFF
CDR3nt: TGCGCCAGCAGCCAAGATCCAGGTATGAACACTGAAGCTTTCTTT

len: 11
j_gene: TRBJ1-1
d_gene: -
v_gene: TRBV13
CDR3aa: CASSQGPEAFF
CDR3nt: TGTGCCAGCTCGCAGGGACCTGAAGCTTTCTTT

len: 15
j_gene: TRBJ1-1
d_gene: -
v_gene: TRBV2
CDR3aa: CATLGLRMRDTEAFF
CDR3nt: TGTGCCACCCTCGGCCTCAGGATGCGGGACACTGAAGCTTTCTTT

len: 16
j_gene: TRBJ2-5
d_gene: TRBD1
v_gene: TRBV5-1
CDR3aa: CASSIKGGPVLETQYF
CDR3nt: TGCGCCAGCAGCATAAAAGGGGGCCCTGTCCTAGAGACCCAGTACTTC

len: 15
j_gene: TRBJ1-2
d_gene: -
v_gene: TRBV5-6
CDR3aa: CASSRVQGFNYGYTF
CDR3nt: TGTGCCAGCAGCAGAGTACAGGGATTTAACTATGGCTACACCTTC

len: 17
j_gene: TRBJ2-7
d_gene: -
v_gene: TRBV7-9
CDR3aa: CASSFGFSGGAFGEQYF
CDR3nt: TGTGCCAGCAGCTTTGGGTTTAGTGGGGGCGCGTTTGGCGAGCAGTACTTC

len: 11
j_gene: TRBJ2-7
d_gene: -
v_gene: TRBV10-3
CDR3aa: CAISDSHEQYF
CDR3nt: TGTGCCATCAGTGACTCACACGAGCAGTACTTC

len: 11
j_gene: TRBJ2-2
d_gene: -
v_gene: TRBV29-1
CDR3aa: CSVLITGELFF
CDR3nt: TGCAGCGTCCTCATTACCGGGGAGCTGTTTTTT

len: 14
j_gene: TRBJ1-5
d_gene: -
v_gene: TRBV4-1
CDR3aa: CASSRPGENQPQHF
CDR3nt: TGCGCCAGCAGCCGACCAGGTGAGAATCAGCCCCAGCATTTT

len: 16
j_gene: TRBJ2-5
d_gene: TRBD2
v_gene: TRBV7-2
CDR3aa: CASSSTGGGVGETQYF
CDR3nt: TGTGCCAGCAGTTCAACAGGCGGGGGGGTAGGAGAGACCCAGTACTTC

len: 14
j_gene: TRBJ2-1
d_gene: TRBD2
v_gene: TRBV7-6
CDR3aa: CASSKLLAGWEQFF
CDR3nt: TGTGCCAGCAGTAAACTCCTAGCGGGATGGGAGCAGTTCTTC

len: 13
j_gene: TRBJ2-2
d_gene: -
v_gene: TRBV12-5
CDR3aa: CASGFGSPGELFF
CDR3nt: TGTGCTAGTGGTTTTGGTAGCCCCGGGGAGCTGTTTTTT

len: 15
j_gene: TRBJ2-5
d_gene: TRBD2
v_gene: TRBV28
CDR3aa: CASSQRDYRSETQYF
CDR3nt: TGTGCCAGCAGTCAACGGGACTATCGGTCGGAGACCCAGTACTTC

len: 16
j_gene: TRBJ2-7
d_gene: -
v_gene: TRBV6-5
CDR3aa: CASSYSAGTRSYEQYF
CDR3nt: TGTGCCAGCAGTTACTCCGCCGGGACACGGTCCTACGAGCAGTACTTC

len: 17
j_gene: TRBJ2-1
d_gene: -
v_gene: TRBV9
CDR3aa: CASSPSDGRISYNEQFF
CDR3nt: TGTGCCAGCAGCCCCTCGGACGGGAGAATATCCTACAATGAGCAGTTCTTC

len: 15
j_gene: TRBJ1-2
d_gene: -
v_gene: TRBV7-9
CDR3aa: CASSLDEGHSRGYTF
CDR3nt: TGTGCCAGCAGCTTAGATGAGGGCCATTCTCGAGGCTACACCTTC

len: 12
j_gene: TRBJ2-1
d_gene: -
v_gene: TRBV2
CDR3aa: CASSGGRSEQFF
CDR3nt: TGTGCCAGCAGTGGAGGGAGAAGCGAGCAGTTCTTC